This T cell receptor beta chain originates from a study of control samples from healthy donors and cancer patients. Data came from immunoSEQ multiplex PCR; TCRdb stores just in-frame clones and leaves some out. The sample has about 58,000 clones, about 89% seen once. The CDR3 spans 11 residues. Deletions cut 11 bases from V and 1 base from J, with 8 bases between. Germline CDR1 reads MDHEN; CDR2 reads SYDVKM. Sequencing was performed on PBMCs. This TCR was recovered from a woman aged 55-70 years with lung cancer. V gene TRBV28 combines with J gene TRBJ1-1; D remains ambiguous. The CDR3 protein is CAGARNTEAFF. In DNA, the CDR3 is TGTGCCGGCGCAAGGAACACTGAAGCTTTCTTT.